This T cell receptor (beta chain) was retrieved from a study of blood T cell repertoires in COVID-19 (dated by TCRdb to the early 2020s). For the wider study: Samples covering the acute and convalescent phases of COVID-19 were provided by collaborators in the United States, Italy and Spain. The prospective study material was composed of cDNA or gDNA derived from T cells, B-cell-depleted T cells, or PBMCs. The dataset comprised deeply sampled blood TCRbeta repertoires from subjects exposed to, actively infected with, or recovered from COVID-19. The repertoires were released in a freely available public database meant as a resource for research on the immune response to SARS-CoV-2. Samples were obtained from the ongoing ImmuneRACE study (first 160 participants) and from about 1,300 subjects provided by 6 global collaborators. A de-identified subject ID, COVID-19 status, age in years and sex were almost always included in the sample metadata. HLA class I and class II types, where available, came from metadata supplied by the sample provider rather than from assay-based typing. Findings and caveats that apply to the study as a whole: The quantity of clinical and demographic metadata differed by source and by participant and was supplied without curation.

Per the germline V gene, SNHLY is the CDR1 and FYNNEI is the CDR2. Between the V and J ends, shortened by 8 bases and 0 bases respectively, the junction contains 11 bases. The CDR3 starts with the cysteine, ends with the phenylalanine, and has 13 residues. Just CDR3 DNA is preserved here, 39 bases in frame from base 1. Participants in the prospective study were aged roughly 18 to 100 years, lived in about two dozen United States geographic areas, and enrolled through a virtual design. In the prospective study, cohorts were assigned on the basis of participant-reported clinical history obtained from a screening survey and a study questionnaire. Recovered participants in ImmuneRACE Cohort 3 were defined as having two consecutive negative NP/OP PCR tests, clearance from a healthcare professional, or resolution of symptoms. In the prospective study, mobile phlebotomists collected whole blood, serum and a nasopharyngeal or oropharyngeal swab from each participant. Additional blood draws and questionnaires over an approximately 2-month period could optionally be provided by prospective study participants. Before DNA extraction, prospective study blood samples were shipped either frozen or at room temperature.

The immunoSEQ Assay, a bias-controlled multiplex PCR, was used to amplify TCRbeta CDR3 regions from genomic DNA. In the authors' own workflow: The number of nucleated cells in each sample was estimated by amplification of reference gene primers within the assay. To quantify the absolute abundance of each unique TCRbeta CDR3 rearrangement, sequence reads were collapsed and filtered. For each sample, productive Simpson clonality was calculated by taking the square root of Simpson's diversity index across productive rearrangements. TCRdb stores this immuneACCESS table with in-frame sequences only. Part of the clones is absent; in the studies checked, under half of the shortfall reflects unresolved V genes, and no reason is known for the rest. V and J calls plus clone size are reproduced from that table; the DNA served to infer D and trimming. The table for this sample lists roughly 150,000 clones; approximately 81% of them were counted only once. The ten top clones hold 15% to 20% of the sample.

The sample holds a few counts of this clone. The specificity of this receptor is unknown. No much larger clone exists at a distance of one base, and base qualities are not known. The rearrangement combines TRBV2 with TRBJ2-7; TRBD1 could be the D gene, as 6 bases match. The sequenced material came from PBMCs or T cells enriched from blood (not recorded which). This TCR derives from a man aged 55 to 69 who had recovered from COVID-19. The DNA is TGTGCCAGCCAACAGGGTATCTCCTACGAGCAGTACTTC. Its protein reads: CASQQGISYEQYF.